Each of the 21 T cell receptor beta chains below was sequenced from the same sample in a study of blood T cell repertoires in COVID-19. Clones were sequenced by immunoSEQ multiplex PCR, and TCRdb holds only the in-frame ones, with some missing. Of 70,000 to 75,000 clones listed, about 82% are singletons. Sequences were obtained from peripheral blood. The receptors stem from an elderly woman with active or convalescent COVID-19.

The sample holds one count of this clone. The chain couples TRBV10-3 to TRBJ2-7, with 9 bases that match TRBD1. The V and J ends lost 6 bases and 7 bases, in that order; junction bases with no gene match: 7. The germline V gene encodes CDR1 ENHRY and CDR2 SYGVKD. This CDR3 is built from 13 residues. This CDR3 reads CAIRGQGLGEQYF. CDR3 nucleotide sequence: TGTGCCATCAGGGGACAGGGTCTGGGGGAGCAGTACTTC.

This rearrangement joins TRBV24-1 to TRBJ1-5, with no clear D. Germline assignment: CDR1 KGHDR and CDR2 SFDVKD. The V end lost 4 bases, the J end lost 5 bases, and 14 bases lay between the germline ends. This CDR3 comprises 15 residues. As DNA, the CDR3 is TGTGCCACCAGTGACCCGACCGGCGGGGATCAGCCCCAGCATTTT. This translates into CATSDPTGGDQPQHF.

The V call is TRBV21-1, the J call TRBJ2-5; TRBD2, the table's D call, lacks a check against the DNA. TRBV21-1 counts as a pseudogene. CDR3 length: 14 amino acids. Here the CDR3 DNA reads TGTGCCAGCACCCCTTCGGGGGGTAGGGAGACCCAGTACTTC. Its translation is CASTPSGGRETQYF.

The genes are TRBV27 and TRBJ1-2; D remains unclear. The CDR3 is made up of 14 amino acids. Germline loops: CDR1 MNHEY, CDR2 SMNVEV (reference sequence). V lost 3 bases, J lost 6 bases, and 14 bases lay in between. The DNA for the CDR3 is TGTGCCAGCAGTTTGAAGGCGGGGATCCATGGCTACACCTTC. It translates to CASSLKAGIHGYTF.

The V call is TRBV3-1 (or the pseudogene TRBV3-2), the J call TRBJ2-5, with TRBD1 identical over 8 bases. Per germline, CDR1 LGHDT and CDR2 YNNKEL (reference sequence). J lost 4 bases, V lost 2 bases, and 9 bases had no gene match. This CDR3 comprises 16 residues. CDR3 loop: CASSQRGQAYGETQYF. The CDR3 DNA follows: TGTGCCAGCAGCCAACGGGGACAGGCCTACGGAGAGACCCAGTACTTC.

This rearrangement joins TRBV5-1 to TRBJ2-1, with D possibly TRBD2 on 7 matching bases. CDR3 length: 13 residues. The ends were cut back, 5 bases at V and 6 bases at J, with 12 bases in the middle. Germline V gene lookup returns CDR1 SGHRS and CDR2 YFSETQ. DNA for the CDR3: TGCGCCAGCAGTCGAGGGGGGGCCAATGAGCAGTTCTTC. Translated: CASSRGGANEQFF.

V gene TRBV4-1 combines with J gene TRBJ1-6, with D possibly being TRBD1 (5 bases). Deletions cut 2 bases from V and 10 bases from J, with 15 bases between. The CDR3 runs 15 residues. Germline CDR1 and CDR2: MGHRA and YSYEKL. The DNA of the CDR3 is TGCGCCAGCAGCCAATCTGTGGCGGGGACCTCACCCCTCCACTTT. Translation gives CASSQSVAGTSPLHF.

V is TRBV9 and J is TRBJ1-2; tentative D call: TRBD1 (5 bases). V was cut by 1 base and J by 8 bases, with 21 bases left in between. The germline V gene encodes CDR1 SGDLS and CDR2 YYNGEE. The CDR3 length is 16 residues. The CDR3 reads CASSVLVGDAVGGYTF. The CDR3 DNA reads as TGTGCCAGCAGCGTATTGGTAGGGGATGCCGTCGGGGGCTACACCTTC.

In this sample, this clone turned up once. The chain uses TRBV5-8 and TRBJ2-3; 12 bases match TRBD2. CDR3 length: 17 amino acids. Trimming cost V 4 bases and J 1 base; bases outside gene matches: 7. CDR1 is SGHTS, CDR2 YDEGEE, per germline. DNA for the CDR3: TGTGCCAGCAGCCCCCTACTAGCGGGGGGACGCACAGATACGCAGTATTTT. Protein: CASSPLLAGGRTDTQYF. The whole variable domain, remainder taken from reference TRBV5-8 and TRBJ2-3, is EAGVTQSPTHLIKTRGQQATLRCSPISGHTSVYWYQQALGLGLQFLLWYDEGEERNRGNFPPRFSGRQFPNYSSELNVNALELEDSALYLCASSPLLAGGRTDTQYFGPGTRLTVL.

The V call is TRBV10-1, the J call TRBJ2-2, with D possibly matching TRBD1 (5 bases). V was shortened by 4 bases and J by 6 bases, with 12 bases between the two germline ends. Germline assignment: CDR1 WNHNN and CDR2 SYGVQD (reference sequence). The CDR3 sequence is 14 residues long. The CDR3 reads CASSVQGRPGELFF. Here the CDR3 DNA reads TGCGCCAGCAGTGTCCAGGGTCGGCCCGGGGAGCTGTTTTTT.

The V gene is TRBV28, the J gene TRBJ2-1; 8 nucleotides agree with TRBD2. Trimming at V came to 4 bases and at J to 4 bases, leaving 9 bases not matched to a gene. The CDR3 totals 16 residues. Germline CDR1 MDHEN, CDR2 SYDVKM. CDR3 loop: CASSSLIAGQYNEQFF. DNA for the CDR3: TGTGCCAGCAGTTCATTGATAGCGGGGCAATACAATGAGCAGTTCTTC.

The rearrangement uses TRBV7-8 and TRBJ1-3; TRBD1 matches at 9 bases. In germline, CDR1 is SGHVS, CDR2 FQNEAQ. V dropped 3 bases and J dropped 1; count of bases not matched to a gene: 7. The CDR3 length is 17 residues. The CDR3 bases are TGTGCCAGCAGCTTGAACGGACAGGGGTTTTCTGGAAACACCATATATTTT. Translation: CASSLNGQGFSGNTIYF.

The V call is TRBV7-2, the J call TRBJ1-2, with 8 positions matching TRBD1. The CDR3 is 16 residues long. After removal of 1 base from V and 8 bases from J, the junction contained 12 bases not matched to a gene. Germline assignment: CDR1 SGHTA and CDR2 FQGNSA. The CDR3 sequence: CASSLDGIDRGGGYTF. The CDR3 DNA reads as TGTGCCAGCAGCTTAGACGGGATAGACAGGGGTGGAGGCTACACCTTC.

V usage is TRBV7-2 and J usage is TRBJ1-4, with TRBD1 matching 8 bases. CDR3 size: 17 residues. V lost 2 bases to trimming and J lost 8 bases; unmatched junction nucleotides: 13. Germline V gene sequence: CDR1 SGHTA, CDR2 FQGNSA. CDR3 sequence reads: CASSLQGASPQGEKLFF. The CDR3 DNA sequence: TGTGCCAGCAGCTTACAGGGGGCGAGTCCCCAGGGGGAAAAACTGTTTTTT.

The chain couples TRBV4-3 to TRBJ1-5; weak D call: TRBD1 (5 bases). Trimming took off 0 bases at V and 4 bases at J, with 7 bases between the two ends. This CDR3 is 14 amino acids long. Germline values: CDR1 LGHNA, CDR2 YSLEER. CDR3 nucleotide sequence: TGCGCCAGCAGCCAAGATAGGGGTAATCAGCCCCAGCATTTT. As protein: CASSQDRGNQPQHF.

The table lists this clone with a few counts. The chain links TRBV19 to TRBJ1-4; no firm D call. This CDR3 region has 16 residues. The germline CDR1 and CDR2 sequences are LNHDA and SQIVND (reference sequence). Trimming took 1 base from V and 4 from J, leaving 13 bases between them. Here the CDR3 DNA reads TGTGCCAGTAGTATAGCAAGAGGGAGATATAATGAAAAACTGTTTTTT. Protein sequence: CASSIARGRYNEKLFF.

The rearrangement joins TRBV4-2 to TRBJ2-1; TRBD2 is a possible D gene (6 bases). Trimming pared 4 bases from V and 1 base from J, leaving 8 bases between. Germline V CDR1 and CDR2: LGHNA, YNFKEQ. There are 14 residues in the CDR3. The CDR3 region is CASSRDWSYNEQFF. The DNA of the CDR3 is TGTGCCAGCAGCCGGGACTGGTCCTACAATGAGCAGTTCTTC.

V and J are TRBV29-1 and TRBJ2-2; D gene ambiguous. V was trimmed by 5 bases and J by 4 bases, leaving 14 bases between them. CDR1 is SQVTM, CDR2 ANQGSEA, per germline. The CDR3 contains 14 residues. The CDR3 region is CSVRSERLTGELFF. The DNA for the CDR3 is TGCAGCGTTAGGTCGGAGCGACTCACCGGGGAGCTGTTTTTT.

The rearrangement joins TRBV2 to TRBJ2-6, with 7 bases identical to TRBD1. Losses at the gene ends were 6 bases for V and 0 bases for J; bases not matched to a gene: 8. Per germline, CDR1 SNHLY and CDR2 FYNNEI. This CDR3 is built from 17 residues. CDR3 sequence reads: CASRGQVVLSGANVLTF. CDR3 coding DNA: TGTGCCAGCAGAGGACAGGTAGTCCTCTCTGGGGCCAACGTCCTGACTTTC.

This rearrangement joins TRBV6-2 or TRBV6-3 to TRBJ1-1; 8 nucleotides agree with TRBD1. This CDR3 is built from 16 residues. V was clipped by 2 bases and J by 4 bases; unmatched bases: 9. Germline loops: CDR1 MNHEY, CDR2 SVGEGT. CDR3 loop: CASSYLGATGVTEAFF. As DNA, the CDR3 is TGTGCCAGCAGTTACCTAGGGGCGACAGGGGTCACTGAAGCTTTCTTT.

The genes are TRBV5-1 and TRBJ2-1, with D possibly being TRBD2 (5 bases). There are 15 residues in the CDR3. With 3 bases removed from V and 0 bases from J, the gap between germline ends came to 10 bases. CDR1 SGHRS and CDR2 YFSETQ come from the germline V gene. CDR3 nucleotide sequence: TGCGCCAGCAGCTCACAAGGAGGCTCCTACAATGAGCAGTTCTTC. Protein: CASSSQGGSYNEQFF.